The T cell receptor beta chain under discussion was sequenced for a study of cytomegalovirus exposure and HLA in healthy donors. As regards this clone: The antigen remains unidentified.

Study outcomes and limitations: Earlier analysis found most TCR beta V segments productive about 87% or about 30% of the time. Rarity characterized most TCR sequences, yet some public TCRs appeared in many donors. Some TCR beta chains (164 of them) were listed as cytomegalovirus-associated.

V shed 1 base and J shed 2 bases, with 12 bases lying between them. The CDR3 extends over 15 amino acids. Germline loops: CDR1 LNHNV, CDR2 YYDKDF (reference sequence). The PCR was carried out with 60 Vbeta primers and 13 Jbeta primers. Generated by immunoSEQ multiplex PCR, the TCRdb table keeps only in-frame clones and is missing some. The sample has about 200,000 clones; the top ten hold roughly 1.2%. What was sequenced was PBMCs. V and J are TRBV15 and TRBJ2-7; possible D gene TRBD2, 6 bases. The clonotype comes from a girl aged 2 to 10 in good health and CMV-seropositive. The DNA of the CDR3 is TGTGCCACCAGCAGAGGTCCAGGAGGGGCCTACGAGCAGTACTTC. Its translation is CATSRGPGGAYEQYF.